This T cell receptor beta chain was observed in a study of high-grade serous ovarian cancer treatment subgroups. Study details: Each sample yielded on average roughly 7,000 unique TCR beta rearrangements from 14,000 or so reads.

Study-wide points: Same-patient tumor repertoires overlapped at about 0.095 to 0.8; different patients barely overlapped.

Tumor samples were taken before definitive surgery or chemotherapy. TCRdb keeps only in-frame clones here, not all; method: immunoSEQ multiplex PCR. The profile shows about 10,000 clones, roughly two thirds of them singletons. Trimming took off 3 bases at V and 0 bases at J, with 8 bases between the two ends. The CDR3 covers 14 residues. Germline V gene data show CDR1 as SGHRS and CDR2 as YFSETQ. By sample fraction, this clone is medium-sized (0.01 to 0.1%). Its antigen remains unknown. The sample was tumor tissue. This rearrangement joins TRBV5-1 to TRBJ2-3, with D possibly TRBD2 on 5 matching bases. The clonotype originates from a human donor with high-grade serous ovarian cancer. In nucleotides, the CDR3 is TGCGCCAGCAGCTCCGGGGTTAGCACAGATACGCAGTATTTT. Amino acid sequence: CASSSGVSTDTQYF.